This T cell receptor (beta chain) appears in the sequencing data of a study of blood T cell repertoires in COVID-19 (dated by TCRdb to 2019 to 2021). Study-wide context: The collaborator samples originated in the United States, Italy and Spain and spanned the acute and convalescent phases of COVID-19. Samples came from the ongoing ImmuneRACE study (first 160 participants) plus 1,254 subjects from 6 global collaborators. The repertoires were released in a freely available public database meant as a resource for research on the immune response to SARS-CoV-2. Deeply sampled blood TCRbeta repertoires from subjects exposed to, actively infected with, or recovered from COVID-19 were included in the dataset. The material from the prospective study consisted of cDNA or gDNA derived from T cells, B-cell-depleted T cells, or PBMCs. A de-identified subject ID, COVID-19 status, age in years and sex were almost always included in the sample metadata. HLA class I and class II types, where available, came from metadata supplied by the sample provider rather than from assay-based typing. The full study reports these points: Clinical and demographic metadata were provided uncurated, with the amount varying by source and participant.

CDR1 SGDLS and CDR2 YYNGEE were looked up in the germline V gene. The CDR3 numbers 17 residues from cysteine through phenylalanine. The only DNA kept is the CDR3, 51 bases in frame from the first base. Relative to germline, V is missing 4 bases and J is missing 4 bases, with 10 bases of the junction outside any gene match. In regard to this clone: No cognate antigen has been identified for it. No base quality information exists; no much larger clone differs at one position.

One collaborating source in Seattle enrolled patients while the patients were actively infected and followed the patients over time throughout the course of disease. Each collaborating institution followed its own protocols to collect whole blood in K2EDTA tubes. For TCRbeta analysis, collaborators shipped samples as frozen whole blood, isolated PBMCs, or DNA extracted from either of those sample types. The immunoSEQ Assay, a bias-controlled multiplex PCR, was used to amplify TCRbeta CDR3 regions from genomic DNA. As for the original processing: Within the assay, amplification of reference gene primers was used to estimate how many nucleated cells each sample contained. Sequence reads were collapsed and filtered to measure the absolute abundance of every unique TCRbeta CDR3 rearrangement. For each sample, productive Simpson clonality was calculated by taking the square root of Simpson's diversity index across productive rearrangements. This is the immuneACCESS table as TCRdb keeps it, with only in-frame sequences that have V and J called. A part of the clones is gone; compared with another copy, unresolved V genes explain less than half, and the rest is unexplained. The V and J calls and clone size come from that table; D and trimming were worked out from the DNA. The sample includes about 200,000 clones, with 75% to 85% observed a single time. The ten largest make up 7% to 10% of the sample.

The chain employs TRBV9 and TRBJ2-3, and TRBD2 aligns with 12 junction nucleotides. Sequenced sample: peripheral blood. The sequence was collected from a woman older than 75 with COVID-19, enrolled during active disease. The DNA sequence is as follows: TGTGCCAGCAGCCCCGGGGCTAGCGGGGGGGCCGCAGATACGCAGTATTTT. Its protein reads: CASSPGASGGAADTQYF.